The source of this T cell receptor beta chain is a study of blood T cell repertoires in COVID-19. Whole-study context: The origin of the acute and convalescent COVID-19 samples was the United States, Italy and Spain. Sources were T cells, B-cell-depleted T cells, or PBMCs; the material itself was cDNA or gDNA.

Per the original data handling: The assay estimated nucleated cells by amplifying reference gene primers. The data were produced by immunoSEQ multiplex PCR, yet TCRdb's version contains in-frame clones alone and is incomplete. V and J calls and clone size come straight from that table; D and trimming were deduced from the DNA. The table lists tens of thousands of clones, around 86% of them singletons. The CDR3 spans 14 residues. V lost 2 bases, J lost 4 bases, and 11 bases lay in between. Germline lookup yields CDR1 MNHEY and CDR2 SVGAGI. The chain has TRBV6-5 and TRBJ1-2; D is undetermined. The sample was peripheral blood. The TCR was taken from a human donor in a cohort sampled during active COVID-19. CDR3 nucleotide sequence: TGTGCCAGCAGTTACACAAAGGAGGCCTATGGCTACACCTTC. Translated, it gives CASSYTKEAYGYTF.